The sequence of this T cell receptor (beta chain) was determined in a study of blood T cell repertoires in COVID-19. Turning to the study itself: Samples taken during acute and convalescent COVID-19 were collected in the United States, Italy and Spain. The cDNA or gDNA used as material had been derived from T cells, B-cell-depleted T cells, or PBMCs.

Original analysis: The authors estimated nucleated cell counts from reference gene primer amplification. The method was immunoSEQ multiplex PCR; TCRdb's version includes in-frame clones alone and lacks a portion of them. V and J calls and clone size are copied from that table; D and trimming were computed from the DNA. Of roughly 120,000 clones detected, around three quarters appear once; the ten largest clones hold roughly 4%. V shed 3 bases and J shed 4 bases, with 18 bases lying between them. There are 16 residues in the CDR3. Germline loops: CDR1 LNHDA, CDR2 SQIVND (reference sequence). The chain uses TRBV19 and TRBJ2-5; D remains unclear. Sequences were obtained from peripheral blood. The sequence came from a woman aged 80 or older with acute or convalescent COVID-19. The CDR3 sequence: CASSIVGGAIGETQYF. The CDR3 DNA follows: TGTGCCAGTAGTATTGTAGGCGGAGCGATTGGAGAGACCCAGTACTTC.